This entry lists 17 T cell receptor beta chains sequenced from one sample in a study of cytomegalovirus exposure and HLA in healthy donors. Primers included in the PCR were 60 Vbeta and 13 Jbeta primers. Clones were read by immunoSEQ multiplex PCR, and TCRdb kept only the in-frame ones, dropping some. The sample contains roughly 250,000 clones, approximately 84% of which appear only once. Sequencing was carried out using PBMCs. These receptors came from a middle-aged woman in good health and CMV-seropositive.

DNA for the CDR3: TGTGCCTTTCGTAAGACAGGGGACTACGAGCAGTACTTC. Protein product: CAFRKTGDYEQYF. This chain joins TRBV2 and TRBJ2-7; 8 nucleotides line up with TRBD1. The CDR3 is 13 amino acids. CDR1 is SNHLY and CDR2 is FYNNEI in the germline V gene. V trimming: 11 bases; J trimming: 3 bases; junction bases outside the gene matches: 9.

The chain has TRBV29-1 and TRBJ1-2; D remains ambiguous. Germline V gene lookup returns CDR1 SQVTM and CDR2 ANQGSEA. This CDR3 is 13 amino acids long. Trimming stripped 3 bases from V and 4 bases from J, with 12 bases between. The CDR3, as DNA: TGCAGCGTTGAGGTCAGCTCGGGCTATGGCTACACCTTC. This codes for CSVEVSSGYGYTF. Drawing the rest from reference TRBV29-1 and TRBJ1-2, the complete variable domain is SAVISQKPSRDICQRGTSLTIQCQVDSQVTMMFWYRQQPGQSLTLIATANQGSEATYESGFVIDKFPISRPNLTFSTLTVSNMSPEDSSIYLCSVEVSSGYGYTFGSGTRLTVV.

In nucleotides, the CDR3 is TGTGCCAGCAGTGGCACAAACTACGAGCAGTACTTC. Residues: CASSGTNYEQYF. J is TRBJ2-5 and V is TRBV27, with no clear D. The closer fit of TRBJ2-7 to the DNA end suggests the J call may be wrong. The CDR3 spans 12 residues. Germline V gene sequence: CDR1 MNHEY, CDR2 SMNVEV (reference sequence).

The rearrangement links TRBV7-9 to TRBJ2-2, with 9 bases matching TRBD1. The CDR3 contains 16 residues. Germline CDR1 is SEHNR and CDR2 is FQNEAQ (reference sequence). V lost 2 bases and J lost 1; bases outside the gene matches: 2. The CDR3 loop reads CASSLRGQGNTGELFF. The CDR3 nucleotides read TGTGCCAGCAGCTTAAGGGGACAGGGGAACACCGGGGAGCTGTTTTTT. Filled out from reference TRBV7-9 and TRBJ2-2, the complete variable domain reads DTGVSQNPRHKITKRGQNVTFRCDPISEHNRLYWYRQTLGQGPEFLTYFQNEAQLEKSRLLSDRFSAERPKGSFSTLEIQRTEQGDSAMYLCASSLRGQGNTGELFFGEGSRLTVL.

This chain connects TRBV19 to TRBJ2-7; TRBD2 might be the D (5 bases). Trimming pared 5 bases from V and 3 bases from J, leaving 14 bases between. The CDR3 is 14 residues long. The germline CDR1 and CDR2 sequences are LNHDA and SQIVND (reference sequence). For the CDR3, the DNA is TGTGCCAGTAGTCTCCGGGGTTTGGACTACGAGCAGTACTTC. This encodes CASSLRGLDYEQYF.

V is TRBV30 and J is TRBJ1-3; D ambiguous. This CDR3 has 12 amino acids. Germline CDR1 is GTSNPN and CDR2 is SVGIG (reference sequence). V lost 5 bases and J lost 0, with 5 bases in between. The CDR3 DNA reads TGTGCCTGGTTGCGCTCTGGAAACACCATATATTTT. It translates to CAWLRSGNTIYF.

The J gene is TRBJ2-4, the V gene TRBV5-4; 8 bases line up with TRBD1. The CDR3 loop spans 16 amino acids. Germline-derived CDR1 and CDR2 are SGHNT and YYREEE (reference sequence). Losses at the gene ends were 0 bases for V and 2 bases for J; bases not matched to a gene: 4. The CDR3 DNA reads TGTGCCAGCAGCTTGGTAGGACAGGGTACCAAAAACATTCAGTACTTC. Protein: CASSLVGQGTKNIQYF.

There are a few counts of this clone. The chain has TRBV7-2 and TRBJ2-1, with TRBD1 as a possible D gene (5 bases). Deletions cut 4 bases from V and 0 bases from J, with 13 bases between. The CDR3 loop spans 16 amino acids. CDR1 and CDR2 (germline): SGHTA, FQGNSA. The CDR3 bases are TGTGCCAGCAGCTCGAGTGGGGCTACCTCCTACAATGAGCAGTTCTTC. Residues: CASSSSGATSYNEQFF.

The chain carries TRBV5-1 and TRBJ2-2, with TRBD1 identical over 7 bases. Germline V CDR1 and CDR2: SGHRS, YFSETQ. The CDR3 consists of 13 residues. J gave up 5 bases and V 2 bases, and 0 bases lay outside the gene matches. This CDR3 reads CASSLQGTGELFF. The CDR3 region has the DNA TGCGCCAGCAGCTTACAGGGGACCGGGGAGCTGTTTTTT.

V and J are TRBV11-3 and TRBJ2-1; D call uncertain. V shed 3 bases and J shed 6 bases, with 9 bases lying between them. This CDR3 is built from 13 residues. CDR1 SGHNT and CDR2 YENEEA come from the germline V gene. CDR3 bases: TGTGCCAGCAGCTTTAACCAGGCCAATGAGCAGTTCTTC. Translation: CASSFNQANEQFF.

This clone was observed a few times. This sequence joins TRBV27 and TRBJ1-1; no definite D call. Trimming stripped 3 bases from V and 8 bases from J, with 7 bases between. Per the germline V gene, CDR1 is MNHEY and CDR2 is SMNVEV (reference sequence). The length of the CDR3 is 11 residues. CDR3 sequence reads: CASSFGGEAFF. The DNA of the CDR3 is TGTGCCAGCAGTTTCGGCGGAGAAGCTTTCTTT.

This clone has just a few counts. The chain uses TRBV14 and TRBJ2-2, with 8 nucleotides matching TRBD1. This CDR3 has 18 amino acids. The germline V gene encodes CDR1 SGHDN and CDR2 FVKESK. J was trimmed by 2 bases and V by 4 bases; bases with no gene match: 12. The CDR3 loop is CASSLYRTGSLNTGELFF. The CDR3 region has the DNA TGTGCCAGCAGCCTATACCGGACAGGGTCCCTAAACACCGGGGAGCTGTTTTTT.

The V call is TRBV5-4, the J call TRBJ2-1; maybe TRBD2 (6 bases). The germline V and J ends were trimmed by 4 bases and 15 bases, with 23 bases remaining between them. The CDR3 length is 14 residues. CDR1 is SGHNT, CDR2 YYREEE, per germline (reference sequence). This CDR3 reads CASSISGFRENSFF. As DNA, the CDR3 is TGTGCCAGCAGCATCTCAGGGTTTCGGGAGAACTCGTTCTTC.

The rearrangement links TRBV7-3 to TRBJ1-1; possible D gene TRBD1, 5 bases. CDR1 is SGHTA, CDR2 FQGTGA, per germline. This CDR3 region has 13 residues. The V and J ends lost 2 bases and 5 bases respectively, with 9 bases between them. The CDR3 nucleotides read TGTGCCAGCAGCTTACCGGGGGTAACTGAAGCTTTCTTT. It specifies CASSLPGVTEAFF.

This rearrangement joins TRBV28 to TRBJ1-1; TRBD1 agrees at 7 bases. Germline CDR1 is MDHEN and CDR2 is SYDVKM. Trimming at V came to 11 bases and at J to 0 bases, leaving 9 bases not matched to a gene. This CDR3 comprises 14 residues. CDR3 residues: CAYQRQGLNTEAFF. CDR3 nucleotide sequence: TGTGCCTACCAACGACAGGGACTGAACACTGAAGCTTTCTTT.

This chain links TRBV5-1 with TRBJ2-1; D call uncertain. This CDR3 contains 15 residues. The ends were cut back, 4 bases at V and 0 bases at J, with 11 bases in the middle. Germline V gene data show CDR1 as SGHRS and CDR2 as YFSETQ. CDR3 loop: CASSVATSSYNEQFF. CDR3 nucleotides: TGCGCCAGCAGCGTTGCCACAAGCTCCTACAATGAGCAGTTCTTC.

This sequence joins TRBV28 and TRBJ2-1; D may be TRBD1 (6 bases). The CDR3 spans 15 residues. V gave up 3 bases and J gave up 10 bases, with 19 bases separating them. Per germline, CDR1 MDHEN and CDR2 SYDVKM. This chain's CDR3 is CASSLAGVGRREQFF. CDR3 nucleotides: TGTGCCAGCAGTTTGGCAGGGGTTGGGCGGCGCGAGCAGTTCTTC.